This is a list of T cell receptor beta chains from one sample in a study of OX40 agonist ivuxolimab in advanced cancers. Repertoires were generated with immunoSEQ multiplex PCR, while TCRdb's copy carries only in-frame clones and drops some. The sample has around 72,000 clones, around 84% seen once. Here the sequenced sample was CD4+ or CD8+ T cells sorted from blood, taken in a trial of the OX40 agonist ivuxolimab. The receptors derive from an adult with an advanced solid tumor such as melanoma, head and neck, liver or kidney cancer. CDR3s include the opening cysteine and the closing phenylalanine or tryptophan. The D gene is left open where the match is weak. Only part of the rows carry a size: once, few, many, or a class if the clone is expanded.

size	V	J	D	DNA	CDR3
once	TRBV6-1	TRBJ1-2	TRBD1	TGTGCCATCAGTGAGCCGCCGGGGACAGGGGGCGCTGACTATGGCTACACCTTC	CAISEPPGTGGADYGYTF
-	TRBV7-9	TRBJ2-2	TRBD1	TGTGCCAGCAGCTTAAAGGGACAGCTCACCGGGGAGCTGTTTTTT	CASSLKGQLTGELFF
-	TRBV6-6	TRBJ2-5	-	TGTGCCAGCAGAGGGGCCTTACAGGGATCCCAAGAGACCCAGTACTTC	CASRGALQGSQETQYF
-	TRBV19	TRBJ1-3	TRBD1	TGTGCCAGTAGTTCGACAGGGTCATTTGGAAACACCATATATTTT	CASSSTGSFGNTIYF
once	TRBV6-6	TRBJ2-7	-	TGTGCCAGCAGTACCTCCTACGAGCAGTACTTC	CASSTSYEQYF
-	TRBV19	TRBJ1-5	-	TGTGCCAGTAGTGTATTAACAGGTAATCAGCCCCAGCATTTT	CASSVLTGNQPQHF
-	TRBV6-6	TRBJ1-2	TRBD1	TGTGCCACCCGCCCGGGACAGGGGAACTATGGCTACACCTTC	CATRPGQGNYGYTF
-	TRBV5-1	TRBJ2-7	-	TGCGCCAGCTCTCGGGGCGCCCCCATGCAGGGCTACGAGCAGTACTTC	CASSRGAPMQGYEQYF
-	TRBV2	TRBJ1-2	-	TGTGCCAGCAGTGGAGGGGCATACGGCTACACCTTC	CASSGGAYGYTF
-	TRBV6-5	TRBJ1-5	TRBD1	TGTGCCAGCAGCCTCCGGGACAGGAGTCAGCCCCAGCATTTT	CASSLRDRSQPQHF
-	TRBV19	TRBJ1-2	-	TGTGCCAGTAGTAAGGGACTACTTGATCTTGGCTACACCTTC	CASSKGLLDLGYTF
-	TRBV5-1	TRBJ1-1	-	TGCGCCAGCAGCTCGGGGCGGCACACTGAAGCTTTCTTT	CASSSGRHTEAFF
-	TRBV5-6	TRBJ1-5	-	TGTGCCAGCAGCTTGGGTGGGGGCAACAGCAATCAGCCCCAGCATTTT	CASSLGGGNSNQPQHF
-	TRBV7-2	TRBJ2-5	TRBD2	TGTGCCAGCAGCTTAACAGGCAGGCGGGGGCAAGAGACCCAGTACTTC	CASSLTGRRGQETQYF
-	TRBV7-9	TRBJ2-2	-	TGTGCCAGCAGGTTCGGACCAACCGGGGAGCTGTTTTTT	CASRFGPTGELFF
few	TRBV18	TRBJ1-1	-	TGTGCCAGCTCACCCGGACAGAAGAACACTGAAGCTTTCTTT	CASSPGQKNTEAFF
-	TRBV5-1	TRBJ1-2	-	TGCGCCAGCAGCTTATCGGGATCTGGCAGCTATGGCTACACCTTC	CASSLSGSGSYGYTF
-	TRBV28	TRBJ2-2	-	TGTGCCAGCGAAACTTCGAACACCGGGGAGCTGTTTTTT	CASETSNTGELFF
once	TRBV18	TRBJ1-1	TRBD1	TGTGCCAGCCTCGGACAGGACACTGAAGCTTTCTTT	CASLGQDTEAFF
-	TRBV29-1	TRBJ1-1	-	TGCAGCGTCAAGGTTGGAGCTACGAACACTGAAGCTTTCTTT	CSVKVGATNTEAFF
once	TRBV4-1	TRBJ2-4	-	TGCGCCAGCAGCCTCAGAGACAGGGAGGCGACCAAAAACATTCAGTACTTC	CASSLRDREATKNIQYF
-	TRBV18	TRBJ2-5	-	TGTGCCAGCTCACCACGGAGAGGACGGGAGACCCAGTACTTC	CASSPRRGRETQYF
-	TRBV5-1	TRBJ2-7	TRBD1	TGCGCCAGCAGCTTGATACCGGGACAGGGTCAATACGAGCAGTACTTC	CASSLIPGQGQYEQYF
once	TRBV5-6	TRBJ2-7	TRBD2	TGTGCCAGCAGCTTAAGCGGGAGACGCGAGCAGTACTTC	CASSLSGRREQYF
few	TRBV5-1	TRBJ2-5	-	TGCGCCAGCAGCTTGAGTTCAGGGCGCCAAGAGACCCAGTACTTC	CASSLSSGRQETQYF
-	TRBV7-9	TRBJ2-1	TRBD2	TGTGCCAGCACCCACGCTGGACTAGCGGGGAACTCCTACAATGAGCAGTTCTTC	CASTHAGLAGNSYNEQFF
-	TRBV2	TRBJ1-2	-	TGTGCCAGCAGCGCCGAGGGGCTCGCTATTCGTGGCTACACCTTC	CASSAEGLAIRGYTF
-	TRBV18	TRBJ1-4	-	TGTGCCAGCTCCAACCGACCAACAGCAACTAATGAAAAACTGTTTTTT	CASSNRPTATNEKLFF
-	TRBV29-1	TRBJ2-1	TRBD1	TGCAGCGTGCCCGGGACAGGGGGTCGGAATGAGCAGTTCTTC	CSVPGTGGRNEQFF
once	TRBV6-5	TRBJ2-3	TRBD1	TGTGCCAGCAGTGCGGACAGGCGCACAGATACGCAGTATTTT	CASSADRRTDTQYF
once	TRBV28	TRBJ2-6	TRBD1	TGTGCCAGCAGTTTACTAGGACAGGCCCCTATTAGTGGGGCCAACGTCCTGACTTTC	CASSLLGQAPISGANVLTF
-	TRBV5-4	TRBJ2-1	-	TGTGCCAGCAGCGCGGACGGGGGCTCCTACAATGAGCAGTTCTTC	CASSADGGSYNEQFF
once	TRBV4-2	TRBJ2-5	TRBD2	TGTGCCAGCAGCCAAACTTTTAGCGGGGGAAGCCAAGAGACCCAGTACTTC	CASSQTFSGGSQETQYF
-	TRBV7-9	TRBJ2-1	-	TGTGCCAGCAGCTTAATAACGGGGGATGAGCAGTTCTTC	CASSLITGDEQFF
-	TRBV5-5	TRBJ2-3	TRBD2	TGTGCCAGCAGCTTGACTAGCGGGAGAACAGATACGCAGTATTTT	CASSLTSGRTDTQYF
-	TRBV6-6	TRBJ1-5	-	TGTGCCAGCAGAAGGTCGGACCGAGACAATCAGCCCCAGCATTTT	CASRRSDRDNQPQHF
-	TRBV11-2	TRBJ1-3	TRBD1	TGTGCCAGCAGCTTCGCCGGGACAGCTGGAAACACCATATATTTT	CASSFAGTAGNTIYF
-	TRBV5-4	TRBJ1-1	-	TGTGCCAGCAGCTCCCTCGGACGGAACACTGAAGCTTTCTTT	CASSSLGRNTEAFF
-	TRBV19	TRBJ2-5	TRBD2	TGTGCCAGTAGTAGTCTAGCGGGAGGTGGGCAAGAGACCCAGTACTTC	CASSSLAGGGQETQYF
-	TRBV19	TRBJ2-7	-	TGTGCCAGTAGTATTACACCCGGTGGCTCCTACGAGCAGTACTTC	CASSITPGGSYEQYF
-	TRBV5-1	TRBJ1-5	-	TGCGCCAGCAGCTTGGATGGCGGTTGGGGCAATCAGCCCCAGCATTTT	CASSLDGGWGNQPQHF
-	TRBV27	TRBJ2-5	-	TGTGCCAGCAGTTTAGACCGGAGGGGGACCCAGTACTTC	CASSLDRRGTQYF
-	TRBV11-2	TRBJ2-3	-	TGTGCCAGCAGCTTTCAGGGAGATACGCAGTATTTT	CASSFQGDTQYF
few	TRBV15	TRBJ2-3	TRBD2	TGTGCCACCAGTTGGCGGGAGGGCTCAGATACGCAGTATTTT	CATSWREGSDTQYF
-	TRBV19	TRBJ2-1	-	TGTGCCAGTAGTATAGTGGTGGGAGGAGGTTACAATGAGCAGTTCTTC	CASSIVVGGGYNEQFF